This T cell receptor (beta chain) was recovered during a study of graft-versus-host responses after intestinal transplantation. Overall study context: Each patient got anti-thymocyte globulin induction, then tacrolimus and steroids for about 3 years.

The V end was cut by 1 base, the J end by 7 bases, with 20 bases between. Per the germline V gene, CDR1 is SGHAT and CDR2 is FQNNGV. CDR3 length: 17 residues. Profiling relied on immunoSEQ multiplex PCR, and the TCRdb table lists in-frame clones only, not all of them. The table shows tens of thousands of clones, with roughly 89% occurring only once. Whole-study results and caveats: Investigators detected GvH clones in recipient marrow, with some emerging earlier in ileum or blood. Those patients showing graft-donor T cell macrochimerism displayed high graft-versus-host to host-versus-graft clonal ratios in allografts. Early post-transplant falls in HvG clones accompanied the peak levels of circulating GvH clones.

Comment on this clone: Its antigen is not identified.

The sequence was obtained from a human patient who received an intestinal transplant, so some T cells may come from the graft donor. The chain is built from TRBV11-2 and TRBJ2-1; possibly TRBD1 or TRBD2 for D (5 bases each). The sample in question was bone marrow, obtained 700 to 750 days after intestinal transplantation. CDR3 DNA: TGTGCCAGCAGCTTAGGGCTCAAGGGACCGCGGTTAAATGAGCAGTTCTTC. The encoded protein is CASSLGLKGPRLNEQFF. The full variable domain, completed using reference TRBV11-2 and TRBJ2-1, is EAGVAQSPRYKIIEKRQSVAFWCNPISGHATLYWYQQILGQGPKLLIQFQNNGVVDDSQLPKDRFSAERLKGVDSTLKIQPAKLEDSAVYLCASSLGLKGPRLNEQFFGPGTRLTVL.